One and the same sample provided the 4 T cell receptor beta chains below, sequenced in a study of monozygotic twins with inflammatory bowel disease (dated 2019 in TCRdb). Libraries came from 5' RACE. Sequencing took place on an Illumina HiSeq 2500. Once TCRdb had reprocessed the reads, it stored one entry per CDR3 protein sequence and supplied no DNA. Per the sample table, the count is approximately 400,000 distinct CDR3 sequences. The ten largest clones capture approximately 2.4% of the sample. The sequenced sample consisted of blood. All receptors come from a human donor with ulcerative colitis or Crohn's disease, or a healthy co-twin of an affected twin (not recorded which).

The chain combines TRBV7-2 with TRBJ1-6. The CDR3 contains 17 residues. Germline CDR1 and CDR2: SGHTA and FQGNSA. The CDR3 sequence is CASSLVVQSSYNSPLHF.

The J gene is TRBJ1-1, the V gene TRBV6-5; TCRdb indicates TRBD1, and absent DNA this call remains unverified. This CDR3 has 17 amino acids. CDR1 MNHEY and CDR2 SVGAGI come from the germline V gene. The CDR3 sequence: CASSDSRAESGVTEAFF.

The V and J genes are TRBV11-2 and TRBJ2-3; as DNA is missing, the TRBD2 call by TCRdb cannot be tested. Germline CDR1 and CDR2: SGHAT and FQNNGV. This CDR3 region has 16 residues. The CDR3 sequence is CASSPLDRGSTDTQYF. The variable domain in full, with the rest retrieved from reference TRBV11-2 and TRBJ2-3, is EAGVAQSPRYKIIEKRQSVAFWCNPISGHATLYWYQQILGQGPKLLIQFQNNGVVDDSQLPKDRFSAERLKGVDSTLKIQPAKLEDSAVYLCASSPLDRGSTDTQYFGPGTRLTVL.

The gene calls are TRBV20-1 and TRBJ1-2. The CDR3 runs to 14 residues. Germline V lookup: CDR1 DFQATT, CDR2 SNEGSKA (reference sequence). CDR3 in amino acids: CSAPPPGKNYGYTF.